This passage covers 24 T cell receptor beta chains from one sample sequenced in a study of blood T cell repertoires in COVID-19. Sequencing was performed with immunoSEQ multiplex PCR; in TCRdb, only in-frame clones are kept and a portion is missing. The sample carries approximately 210,000 clones, 88% recorded once. The source material was peripheral blood. The receptors were gathered from a man between 18 and 35 years old with active or convalescent COVID-19.

The chain carries TRBV5-6 and TRBJ2-5; D not certain. V was cut by 4 bases and J by 4 bases, with 5 bases left in between. The V gene's germline CDR1 is SGHDT and CDR2 YYEEEE. The CDR3 has 11 amino acids. This CDR3 is CASSRSETQYF. CDR3 coding DNA: TGTGCCAGCAGCCGGTCAGAGACCCAGTACTTC.

The rearrangement links TRBV4-3 to TRBJ1-1; a weak D match, TRBD1 (6 bases). Germline values: CDR1 LGHNA, CDR2 YSLEER. The CDR3 contains 15 residues. The V end lost 1 base, the J end lost 2 bases, and 11 bases lay between the germline ends. The CDR3 coding sequence is TGCGCCAGCAGCCAAGCAGGGGCGTCAAACACTGAAGCTTTCTTT. It encodes CASSQAGASNTEAFF.

This clone appeared a single time. V usage is TRBV14 and J usage is TRBJ2-7; D call uncertain. The germline V gene encodes CDR1 SGHDN and CDR2 FVKESK. The CDR3 extends over 11 amino acids. Trimming pared 2 bases from V and 4 bases from J, leaving 3 bases between. The CDR3 sequence is CASSQQYEQYF. As DNA, the CDR3 is TGTGCCAGCAGCCAACAATACGAGCAGTACTTC. Full variable domain (remainder filled in from reference TRBV14 and TRBJ2-7): EAGVTQFPSHSVIEKGQTVTLRCDPISGHDNLYWYRRVMGKEIKFLLHFVKESKQDESGMPNNRFLAERTGGTYSTLKVQPAELEDSGVYFCASSQQYEQYFGPGTRLTVT.

The chain uses TRBV30 and TRBJ2-5; no definite D call. The CDR3 covers 14 residues. V was shortened by 1 base and J by 1 base, with 10 bases between the two germline ends. Germline CDR1 reads GTSNPN; CDR2 reads SVGIG (reference sequence). CDR3 bases: TGTGCCTGGAGTGCCTTAGCCCCCCAAGAGACCCAGTACTTC. It codes for CAWSALAPQETQYF.

The chain has TRBV19 and TRBJ1-2; D may be TRBD1 (6 bases). V dropped 3 bases and J dropped 2 bases, with 22 bases sitting between them. Germline assignment: CDR1 LNHDA and CDR2 SQIVND (reference sequence). This CDR3 spans 18 amino acids. CDR3 amino acids: CASSMGDTFREPNYGYTF. The CDR3 nucleotides are TGTGCCAGTAGTATGGGGGACACCTTCCGTGAACCCAACTATGGCTACACCTTC.

The CDR3 sequence is CASSLGGRFYF. Written as DNA, the CDR3 is TGTGCCAGCAGTTTAGGCGGGAGGTTCTACTTC. This rearrangement joins TRBV27 to TRBJ2-5; TRBD2 matches 8 bases. V lost 2 bases and J lost 14; bases outside the gene matches: 4. The CDR3 contains 11 residues. Germline CDR1 reads MNHEY; CDR2 reads SMNVEV (reference sequence).

The rearrangement links TRBV5-8 to TRBJ2-3; the match to TRBD2 covers 11 bases. CDR1 SGHTS and CDR2 YDEGEE come from the germline V gene. J was trimmed by 3 bases and V by 1 base; bases with no gene match: 1. The CDR3 runs 15 residues. The CDR3 spells CASSLTSGSTDTQYF. CDR3 sequence (DNA): TGTGCCAGCAGCTTGACTAGCGGGAGTACAGATACGCAGTATTTT. Supplemented by reference TRBV5-8 and TRBJ2-3, the full variable domain reads EAGVTQSPTHLIKTRGQQATLRCSPISGHTSVYWYQQALGLGLQFLLWYDEGEERNRGNFPPRFSGRQFPNYSSELNVNALELEDSALYLCASSLTSGSTDTQYFGPGTRLTVL.

The J gene is TRBJ2-7, the V gene TRBV4-3; TRBD1 agrees at 7 bases. The trim removed 1 base at V and 5 bases at J, leaving 8 bases unmatched. CDR1 is LGHNA, CDR2 YSLEER, per germline. The CDR3 runs 15 residues. DNA for the CDR3: TGCGCCAGCAGCCAAGGGATCGACAGGGCCCACGAGCAGTACTTC. Translation: CASSQGIDRAHEQYF.

The V and J genes are TRBV25-1 and TRBJ1-5, with unresolved D. Trimming shortened V by 5 bases and J by 7 bases, and 12 bases separated the two germline ends. CDR3 size: 13 residues. In germline, CDR1 is MGHDK, CDR2 SYGVNS. This chain's CDR3 is CASSPAERQPQHF. The CDR3 DNA follows: TGTGCCAGCAGTCCTGCGGAAAGGCAGCCCCAGCATTTT.

This chain links TRBV5-1 with TRBJ1-1, with a tentative D call TRBD1 (6 bases). The CDR3 contains 14 residues. Per germline, CDR1 SGHRS and CDR2 YFSETQ. With 7 bases removed from V and 2 bases from J, the gap between germline ends came to 15 bases. In nucleotides, the CDR3 is TGCGCCAGCGTACCCGACAGGCTAAACACTGAAGCTTTCTTT. Protein sequence: CASVPDRLNTEAFF.

The rearrangement links TRBV3-1 (or the pseudogene TRBV3-2) to TRBJ1-1, with TRBD1 identical over 8 bases. Germline V CDR1 and CDR2: LGHDT, YNNKEL (reference sequence). Trimming cost V 4 bases and J 5 bases; bases outside gene matches: 6. The CDR3 totals 14 residues. The CDR3 DNA sequence: TGTGCCAGCAGCCGCGGACAGGGAATAACTGAAGCTTTCTTT. This sequence encodes CASSRGQGITEAFF.

The V call is TRBV3-1 (or the pseudogene TRBV3-2), the J call TRBJ1-2; no definite D call. V was cut by 0 bases and J by 4 bases, with 9 bases left in between. From germline, CDR1 is LGHDT and CDR2 YNNKEL (reference sequence). The CDR3 contains 14 residues. The CDR3: CASSQDRQAYGYTF. DNA of the CDR3: TGTGCCAGCAGCCAAGATCGGCAGGCCTATGGCTACACCTTC.

J is TRBJ2-7 and V is TRBV27, with TRBD2 identical over 7 bases. CDR1 and CDR2 (germline): MNHEY, SMNVEV (reference sequence). The CDR3 spans 17 residues. The V and J ends lost 0 bases and 2 bases, in that order; junction bases with no gene match: 10. The CDR3 coding sequence is TGTGCCAGCAGTTTATCGATTCCAGGGAGCGGGACCTACGAGCAGTACTTC. Amino acid sequence: CASSLSIPGSGTYEQYF.

The chain combines TRBV7-9 with TRBJ2-7; 13 bases agree with TRBD2. CDR1 SEHNR and CDR2 FQNEAQ come from the germline V gene (reference sequence). The CDR3 length is 16 residues. The V gene end was trimmed by 5 bases and the J gene end by 5 bases; junction bases not matched to a gene: 9. CDR3 sequence: CASSQGLAGVNHEQYF. CDR3 coding DNA: TGTGCCAGCAGCCAAGGACTAGCGGGAGTAAACCACGAGCAGTACTTC.

This sequence joins TRBV9 and TRBJ1-1; 9 bases match TRBD1. This CDR3 has 16 amino acids. Trimming cost V 3 bases and J 1 base; bases outside gene matches: 7. Germline V CDR1 and CDR2: SGDLS, YYNGEE. The CDR3 region is CASSARWDRANTEAFF. In DNA form, the CDR3 reads TGTGCCAGCAGCGCCCGCTGGGACAGGGCGAACACTGAAGCTTTCTTT.

This clone has more than one count but fewer than ten. The V call is TRBV3-1 (or the pseudogene TRBV3-2), the J call TRBJ2-7, with TRBD1 as a possible D gene (6 bases). There are 15 residues in the CDR3. CDR1 LGHDT and CDR2 YNNKEL come from the germline V gene (reference sequence). The V end was cut by 4 bases, the J end by 1 base, with 14 bases between. The CDR3 loop reads CASSPKTGRSYEQYF. The CDR3 DNA is TGTGCCAGCAGCCCCAAGACAGGTCGATCCTACGAGCAGTACTTC.

The gene calls are TRBV5-1 and TRBJ1-4; 7 bases align to TRBD1. This CDR3 is built from 14 residues. Germline V gene data show CDR1 as SGHRS and CDR2 as YFSETQ. The trim removed 5 bases at V and 8 bases at J, leaving 9 bases unmatched. The CDR3 nucleotides are TGCGCCAGCAGTTCAGGGGGTTTGGGAGAAAAACTGTTTTTT. This codes for CASSSGGLGEKLFF.

CDR3 DNA: TGTGCCTGGAGCGTTCTAGCGGGCCGCACAGATACGCAGTATTTT. As protein: CAWSVLAGRTDTQYF. This sequence joins TRBV30 and TRBJ2-3, with TRBD2 matching over 8 bases. The CDR3 extends over 15 amino acids. Trimming removed 3 bases from V and 1 base from J; junction bases left unmatched: 6. In germline, CDR1 is GTSNPN, CDR2 SVGIG (reference sequence).

As DNA, the CDR3 is TGTGCCAGCTACGGGTTCGGCGTAGGCACCGGGGAGCTGTTTTTT. This gives the protein CASYGFGVGTGELFF. This rearrangement joins TRBV3-1 (or the pseudogene TRBV3-2) to TRBJ2-2; D ambiguous. The CDR3 totals 15 residues. CDR1 and CDR2 from the germline V gene are LGHDT and YNNKEL (reference sequence). V lost 8 bases to trimming and J lost 4 bases, with 17 bases between them.

The genes are TRBV30 and TRBJ1-3; D is possibly TRBD1 (5 bases). Trimming shortened V by 0 bases and J by 3 bases, and 9 bases separated the two germline ends. The CDR3 is 14 amino acids. In germline, CDR1 is GTSNPN, CDR2 SVGIG (reference sequence). CDR3 sequence reads: CAWSVPRDGNTIYF. CDR3 nucleotide sequence: TGTGCCTGGAGTGTACCCAGGGATGGAAACACCATATATTTT.

This clone was counted once. The chain uses TRBV6-5 and TRBJ2-1; 8 bases are a match to TRBD1. Germline V gene sequence: CDR1 MNHEY, CDR2 SVGAGI. The CDR3 is made up of 15 amino acids. J was trimmed by 3 bases and V by 7 bases; bases with no gene match: 8. CDR3 residues: CASKPTGDDYNEQFF. CDR3 nucleotides: TGTGCCAGCAAGCCGACAGGGGACGACTACAATGAGCAGTTCTTC.

Concerning this clone: This specimen includes other DNA sequences encoding the same CDR3. The gene calls are TRBV5-1 and TRBJ2-5; 8 nucleotides match TRBD2. This CDR3 is 14 amino acids long. Germline V lookup: CDR1 SGHRS, CDR2 YFSETQ. After removal of 1 base from V and 3 bases from J, the junction contained 2 bases not matched to a gene. For the CDR3, the DNA is TGCGCCAGCAGCTTGACTAGCGGAAAAGAGACCCAGTACTTC. This sequence encodes CASSLTSGKETQYF.

The chain has TRBV5-1 and TRBJ2-3; 8 bases match TRBD1. The germline gives CDR1 SGHRS, CDR2 YFSETQ. V dropped 0 bases and J dropped 3; count of bases not matched to a gene: 0. CDR3 length equals 14 residues. The CDR3 loop reads CASSLGDRTDTQYF. DNA for the CDR3: TGCGCCAGCAGCTTGGGGGACAGGACAGATACGCAGTATTTT.

J is TRBJ2-7 and V is TRBV30; D call uncertain. CDR3 size: 12 residues. Germline CDR1 is GTSNPN and CDR2 is SVGIG (reference sequence). V was pared by 1 base and J by 6 bases, with 10 bases between. The CDR3 bases are TGTGCCTGGAGTGCGTCTTCCCCCGAGCAGTACTTC. Translation: CAWSASSPEQYF.